This TCR beta chain is from a study of T-cell reconstitution after alpha-beta-depleted transplantation in children. J was trimmed by 0 bases and V by 6 bases; bases with no gene match: 25. The CDR3 runs 22 residues. In germline, CDR1 is MGHDK, CDR2 SYGVNS. Molecular barcoding with unique molecular identifiers was used for the TCRbeta library. MiXCR was run by TCRdb on the PCR reads, yielding one entry per CDR3 protein. Here the sample spans roughly 790,000 distinct CDR3 sequences, approximately 15% being singletons. This sequence originates from a male patient between 5 and 17 years old who had a stem cell transplant for acute lymphoblastic leukemia, so the T cells may come from the graft donor. Sequenced here: PBMCs, mostly from graft donor cells, sampled 360 days after TCRalphabeta/CD19-depleted stem cell transplant. The chain joins TRBV25-1 to TRBJ2-3; 9 nucleotides line up with TRBD1. The CDR3 sequence is CASSARQGVDLGEQYSTDTQYF. The CDR3 coding sequence is TGTGCCAGCAGCGCCCGACAGGGGGTCGACCTGGGAGAGCAATATAGCACAGATACGCAGTATTTT.